This T cell receptor (beta chain) was identified in a study of T cell repertoires in cytomegalovirus infection. Turning to the study itself: In public TCR beta signatures, there were indications of both CMV infection and matching HLA type. Study-wide findings and caveats: HLA-C-restricted CMV clonotypes gave the most frequent clonotype in two of eight donors.

TCRdb recomputed calls from the reads with MiXCR, one row per CDR3 protein. Of about 530,000 distinct CDR3 sequences in the sample, less than 30% are singletons; the top ten hold around 13%. The V and J ends lost 1 base and 2 bases, in that order; junction bases with no gene match: 8. This CDR3 spans 17 amino acids. Germline V gene data show CDR1 as SGDLS and CDR2 as YYNGEE. This clonotype was seen more than once but under ten times. The target antigen is unknown. This TCR was recovered from a human donor in good health (CMV status not recorded). Some clones in this sample may be carry-over from other donors' samples. This sequence joins TRBV9 and TRBJ2-3, with 9 positions matching TRBD2. The sequenced sample was PBMCs. Here the CDR3 reads CASSVSLAGVLTDTQYF. Here the CDR3 DNA reads TGTGCCAGCAGCGTAAGTTTAGCGGGAGTGCTCACAGATACGCAGTATTTT.